This entry features one T cell receptor (beta chain) sequence. TCRdb's copy holds only in-frame clones and misses some; the assay was immunoSEQ multiplex PCR. The table lists about 270,000 clones, more than 80% of them singletons. The data were obtained in a study of blood T cell repertoires in COVID-19. The length of the CDR3 is 17 residues. Trimming took 5 bases from V and 5 from J; bases not matched to a gene: 14. Germline CDR1 and CDR2: KGHSH and LQKENI. The source of this sequence is a woman aged 25 to 39 with acute COVID-19. The V call is TRBV18, the J call TRBJ2-7, with 11 bases fitting TRBD2. Sequences were obtained from PBMCs or T cells enriched from blood (not recorded which). The CDR3 region has the DNA TGTGCCAGCTCATCTCGGGATACTAGCGGGAGCTTACACGAGCAGTACTTC. Protein product: CASSSRDTSGSLHEQYF.